The clone carrying this T cell receptor (beta chain) was observed a few times. Its antigen is unidentified. Repertoires were generated with immunoSEQ multiplex PCR, while TCRdb's copy carries only in-frame clones and drops some. The sample holds some 70,000 clones, approximately 90% seen once. The source of the sample is a study of OX40 agonist ivuxolimab in advanced cancers. Background on the study: Dose-escalation patients had hepatocellular carcinoma, melanoma, renal cell or head and neck cancer. Enrollees could have had prior anti-PD-1, anti-PD-L1 or anti-CTLA-4 therapy, which 40% to 45% had received.

Overall study findings and caveats: Antigen targets of the expanded peripheral T cells went undetermined. Clonal expansion by week 6 occurred in CD4+ and CD8+ blood T cells (at 0.1 to 3.0 mg/kg).

The CDR3 is 12 amino acids. Trimming pared 7 bases from V and 4 bases from J, leaving 11 bases between. The germline V gene encodes CDR1 SGHNT and CDR2 YYREEE (reference sequence). The clonotype originates from an adult with an advanced solid tumor such as melanoma, head and neck, liver or kidney cancer. This rearrangement joins TRBV5-4 to TRBJ2-5; no reliable D call. This specimen consisted of CD4+ or CD8+ T cells sorted from blood, obtained in a trial of the OX40 agonist ivuxolimab. The CDR3 coding sequence is TGTGCCAGCGGAAGACCGTTAGAGACCCAGTACTTC. It translates to CASGRPLETQYF. Together with reference TRBV5-4 and TRBJ2-5, the CDR3 gives the full variable domain: ETGVTQSPTHLIKTRGQQVTLRCSSQSGHNTVSWYQQALGQGPQFIFQYYREEENGRGNFPPRFSGLQFPNYSSELNVNALELDDSALYLCASGRPLETQYFGPGTRLLVL.